Each of the 5 T cell receptor beta chains below was sequenced from the same sample in a study of blood T cell repertoires in COVID-19. The protocol was immunoSEQ multiplex PCR, while the TCRdb copy is restricted to in-frame clones and leaves out a portion. There are about 210,000 clones in the sample; about 79% occur only once, and around 2% lies in the top ten. Sequencing used peripheral blood. These receptors originate from a man in his forties who had recovered from COVID-19.

The gene calls are TRBV5-4 and TRBJ2-5; tentatively, D is TRBD1 (6 bases). This CDR3 has 15 residues. The V end was cut by 0 bases, the J end by 1 base, with 10 bases between. From germline, CDR1 is SGHNT and CDR2 YYREEE (reference sequence). The CDR3 DNA reads as TGTGCCAGCAGCTTGGTGGGACAAATCCAAGAGACCCAGTACTTC. Translation gives CASSLVGQIQETQYF.

CDR3 sequence reads: CASTSGVLSNEQFF. CDR3 bases: TGTGCCAGCACTTCGGGGGTACTATCCAATGAGCAGTTCTTC. The chain has TRBV9 and TRBJ2-1, with D perhaps matching TRBD2 (6 bases). Looked up from germline, CDR1 is SGDLS and CDR2 is YYNGEE. The CDR3 has 14 amino acids. Trimming shortened V by 6 bases and J by 6 bases, and 16 bases separated the two germline ends.

This clone was seen once. V is TRBV7-6 and J is TRBJ2-2, with D possibly being TRBD2 (5 bases). Germline-derived CDR1 and CDR2 are SGHVS and FNYEAQ. The CDR3 has 15 residues. The V end lost 1 base, the J end lost 3 bases, and 9 bases lay between the germline ends. The chain's CDR3 is CASSLVAGYTGELFF. As DNA, the CDR3 is TGTGCCAGCAGCTTAGTCGCGGGCTACACCGGGGAGCTGTTTTTT.

A note on this clone: A junction end diverges from the germline sequence, so it may reflect a read error. V is TRBV2 and J is TRBJ2-3, with D possibly being TRBD1 (5 bases). Germline-derived CDR1 and CDR2 are SNHLY and FYNNEI. The CDR3 consists of 12 residues. The DNA of the CDR3 is TGTGCCAGCAGTGACGAGACAGTTACGCAGTATTTT. Its translation is CASSDETVTQYF.

V is TRBV5-1 and J is TRBJ2-7; possibly TRBD1 for D (5 bases). CDR1 is SGHRS, CDR2 YFSETQ, per germline. V dropped 4 bases and J dropped 3 bases, with 11 bases sitting between them. The CDR3 consists of 13 residues. CDR3 coding DNA: TGCGCCAGCAGCCCCGCAGACAGCTACGAGCAGTACTTC. Protein sequence: CASSPADSYEQYF.